The rows below give T cell receptor beta chains drawn from one sample of a study of cytomegalovirus exposure and HLA in healthy donors. The assay was immunoSEQ multiplex PCR, and TCRdb's table has in-frame clones only and misses some. The sample records over 100,000 clones, roughly 80% being singletons. The sequencing sample was made of PBMCs. The source of these receptors is a woman aged 45 to 65 in good health and CMV-seropositive. The CDR3 runs from the conserved cysteine through the conserved F or W. D genes are given only for firm matches. Rows give clone size only sometimes, using once, few, many, or a class for an expanded clone.

>14|TRBJ2-7|TRBV6-1|NA|once
TGTGCCAGCAGATCGGTCATGAGCTCCTACGAGCAGTACTTC
CASRSVMSSYEQYF
>18|TRBJ2-2|TRBV27|TRBD1|once
TGTGCCAGCAGTTTAGATGGGACAGGGGGCAAGGGTACCGGGGAGCTGTTTTTT
CASSLDGTGGKGTGELFF
>14|TRBJ2-3|TRBV28|TRBD1|NA
TGTGCCAGCAGTAGAGGACAGGGGACAGATACGCAGTATTTT
CASSRGQGTDTQYF
>15|TRBJ1-1|TRBV5-1|TRBD1|NA
TGCGCCAGCAGCCTGGATGGGTCAGGGGGCACTGAAGCTTTCTTT
CASSLDGSGGTEAFF
>14|TRBJ2-2|TRBV25-1|NA|NA
TGTGCCAGCAGTGAATCCCGGTTCACCGGGGAGCTGTTTTTT
CASSESRFTGELFF
>13|TRBJ2-7|TRBV15|NA|NA
TGTGCCACCAGCACCTCAGGGGCCTACGAGCAGTACTTC
CATSTSGAYEQYF
>14|TRBJ1-2|TRBV13|TRBD1|NA
TGTGCCAGCAGCTTCACAGGGGGCGGGGATGGCTACACCTTC
CASSFTGGGDGYTF
>15|TRBJ1-1|TRBV9|NA|NA
TGTGCCAGCAGCGCCCTTAATGGGGGGGACACTGAAGCTTTCTTT
CASSALNGGDTEAFF
>16|TRBJ2-5|TRBV19|TRBD2|NA
TGTGCCAGTAGAGAGACTAGCGGAGACCCTCGAGAGACCCAGTACTTC
CASRETSGDPRETQYF
>14|TRBJ2-7|TRBV6-5|NA|NA
TGTGCCAGCAGTTACGGGCGGGGAAGGTACGAGCAGTACTTC
CASSYGRGRYEQYF
>15|TRBJ2-1|TRBV6-1|NA|NA
TGTGCCAGCAGTGAGATAGATTACGCCTACAATGAGCAGTTCTTC
CASSEIDYAYNEQFF
>15|TRBJ1-2|TRBV5-6|NA|once
TGTGCCAGCAGCGCAGAGGGACCCGGGAGATATGGCTACACCTTC
CASSAEGPGRYGYTF
>15|TRBJ2-7|TRBV19|TRBD2|NA
TGTGCCAGTAGTATAGGATCTAGCGGCTCCTACGAGCAGTACTTC
CASSIGSSGSYEQYF
>11|TRBJ1-1|TRBV6-5|NA|few
TGTGCCAGCAGGAGGGACACTGAAGCTTTCTTT
CASRRDTEAFF
>14|TRBJ1-4|TRBV29-1|TRBD1|few
TGCAGCGTTGAGGACAGGTCAACTAATGAAAAACTGTTTTTT
CSVEDRSTNEKLFF
>16|TRBJ2-4|TRBV29-1|TRBD2|NA
TGCAGCGTTGCGGGAGGGCTGATAGAAGCCAAAAACAGTCAGTACTTC
CSVAGGLIEAKNSQYF
>14|TRBJ2-2|TRBV19|NA|NA
TGTGCCAGTAGTATTAGGGACACAACCGGGGAGCTGTTTTTT
CASSIRDTTGELFF
>15|TRBJ2-5|TRBV9|TRBD1|few
TGTGCCAGCAGCGCTTCCGGGACAGGGCGAGAGACCCAGTACTTC
CASSASGTGRETQYF
>16|TRBJ2-2|TRBV6-6|TRBD1|NA
TGTGCCAGCAAGGGGCGGACAGGGGAGGGCACCGGGGAGCTGTTTTTT
CASKGRTGEGTGELFF
>14|TRBJ2-7|TRBV6-5|TRBD2|few
TGTGCCAGCAACTCCGGGACTACATCCTACGAGCAGTACTTC
CASNSGTTSYEQYF
>15|TRBJ2-3|TRBV6-5|NA|few
TGTGCCAGCAGTTACTCCTTTGGGGCGGCAGATACGCAGTATTTT
CASSYSFGAADTQYF
>15|TRBJ1-1|TRBV6-5|NA|NA
TGTGCCAGCCATGGCAGGGGAATTACGAACACTGAAGCTTTCTTT
CASHGRGITNTEAFF
>16|TRBJ2-6|TRBV5-1|NA|NA
TGCGCCAGCAGCCTGCAAGGCAGCTCTGGGGCCAACGGCCTGACTTTC
CASSLQGSSGANGLTF
>13|TRBJ1-1|TRBV2|NA|few
TGTGCCAGCATCCGAACGGGAGTTACTGAAACTTTCTTT
CASIRTGVTETFF
>11|TRBJ2-1|TRBV5-1|NA|once
TGCGCCAGTGGGACTCCCAATGAGCAGTTCTTC
CASGTPNEQFF
>16|TRBJ2-2|TRBV5-1|TRBD2|NA
TGCGCCAGCAGCCCGACTCTAGCGGGAGACACCGGGGAGCTGTTTTTT
CASSPTLAGDTGELFF
>17|TRBJ1-4|TRBV5-5|TRBD1|NA
TGTGCCAGCAGCTCCGGGACCCGGCAGGGGGCAGGTGAAAAACTGTTTTTT
CASSSGTRQGAGEKLFF
>12|TRBJ2-5|TRBV29-1|NA|NA
TGCAGCGCCAGCCCGGGGGAAGAGACCCAGTACTTC
CSASPGEETQYF
>14|TRBJ1-5|TRBV27|NA|NA
TGTGCCAGCAGTTCGCAGGGGTCGTATCAGCCCCAGCATTTT
CASSSQGSYQPQHF
>16|TRBJ2-7|TRBV10-3|TRBD2|NA
TGTGCCATCAGTAGGACAGGGACTAGCGGGAGAGGTGAGCAGTACTTC
CAISRTGTSGRGEQYF
>12|TRBJ1-2|TRBV29-1|NA|NA
TGCAGCGTCGTGGGGGGGAGTTATGGCTACACCTTC
CSVVGGSYGYTF
>15|TRBJ1-3|TRBV9|TRBD1|once
TGTGCCAGCAGCGTAAGGGACAGCTCTGGAAACACCATATATTTT
CASSVRDSSGNTIYF
>13|TRBJ1-1|TRBV7-9|NA|NA
TGTGCCAGCAGCTTCGCAACAAACACTGAAGCTTTCTTT
CASSFATNTEAFF
>16|TRBJ1-3|TRBV7-9|NA|NA
TGTGCCAGCAGCCCCGGACACTTGAGCTCTGGAAACACCATATATTTT
CASSPGHLSSGNTIYF
>14|TRBJ1-4|TRBV19|NA|NA
TGTGCCAGTACCCCGGGAGCAACTAATGAAAAACTGTTTTTT
CASTPGATNEKLFF
>13|TRBJ2-7|TRBV19|TRBD2|NA
TGTGCCAGTCGACTAGCGGGAGGATACGAGCAGTACTTC
CASRLAGGYEQYF
>13|TRBJ1-1|TRBV6-6|TRBD1|NA
TGTGCCAGCAGTCACAGGGGATTGGCTGAAGCTTTCTTT
CASSHRGLAEAFF
>15|TRBJ2-7|TRBV27|NA|once
TGTGCCAGCAGCCAAAGGGCAGGGGGGACCTACGAGCAGTACTTC
CASSQRAGGTYEQYF
>13|TRBJ1-1|TRBV25-1|NA|NA
TGTGCCAGCAGTGAACCAGGCAGCCGTGAAGCTTTCTTT
CASSEPGSREAFF
>18|TRBJ1-4|TRBV7-2|TRBD1|few
TGTGCCAGCTACCCCTCCAAACAGGGGGAAAGGACTAATGAAAAACTGTTTTTT
CASYPSKQGERTNEKLFF
>11|TRBJ2-5|TRBV2|NA|NA
TGTGCCAGCATGGCCAGAGAGACCCAGTACTTC
CASMARETQYF
>13|TRBJ2-3|TRBV5-1|NA|NA
TGCGCCAGCAGCCTACAGGGTTCAGATACGCAGTATTTT
CASSLQGSDTQYF
>11|TRBJ2-7|TRBV20-1|NA|NA
TGCAGTGCTAGAGCTGGGGCAGGGGAGAACTTC
CSARAGAGENF
>15|TRBJ2-1|TRBV14|NA|NA
TGTGCCAGCAGCCAAGATCGGACTGCCTACAATGAGCAGTTCTTC
CASSQDRTAYNEQFF
>14|TRBJ2-7|TRBV19|TRBD1|NA
TGTGCCAGTAGTGGTGGGACAGGGAGCAACGAGCAGTACTTC
CASSGGTGSNEQYF
>16|TRBJ1-2|TRBV4-2|NA|NA
TGTGCCAGCAGCCAACCCGGACAGACCCGGCGCTTTGGCTACACCTTC
CASSQPGQTRRFGYTF
>17|TRBJ2-3|TRBV4-3|TRBD2|NA
TGCGCCAGCAGCCAAGGGGGGGTGACTAGCTTCACAGATACGCAGTATTTT
CASSQGGVTSFTDTQYF
>12|TRBJ1-5|TRBV10-3|TRBD1|NA
TGTGCCACACAGGGGGATAATCAGCCCCAGCATTTT
CATQGDNQPQHF